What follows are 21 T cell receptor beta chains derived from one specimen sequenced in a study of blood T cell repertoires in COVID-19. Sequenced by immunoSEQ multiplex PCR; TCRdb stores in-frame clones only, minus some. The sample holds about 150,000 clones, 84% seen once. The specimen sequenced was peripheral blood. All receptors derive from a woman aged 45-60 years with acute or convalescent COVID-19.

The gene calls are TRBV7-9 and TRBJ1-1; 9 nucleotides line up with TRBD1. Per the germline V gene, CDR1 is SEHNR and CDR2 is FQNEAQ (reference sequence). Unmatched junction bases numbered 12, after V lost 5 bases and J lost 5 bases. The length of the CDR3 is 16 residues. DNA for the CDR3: TGTGCCAGCAGCCCACTAGGACAGGGGTGGGGGACTGAAGCTTTCTTT. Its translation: CASSPLGQGWGTEAFF.

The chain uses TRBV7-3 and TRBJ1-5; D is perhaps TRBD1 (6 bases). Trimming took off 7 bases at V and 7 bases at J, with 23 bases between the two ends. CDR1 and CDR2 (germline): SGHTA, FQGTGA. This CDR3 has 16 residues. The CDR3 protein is CASNCSRGAMEQPQHF. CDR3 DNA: TGTGCCAGCAACTGCAGTCGGGGGGCCATGGAGCAGCCCCAGCATTTT.

CDR3 DNA sequence: TGTGCCAGCAGCCCGTTGACGGGAGAGGCCTACAATGAGCAGTTCTTC. Its protein is CASSPLTGEAYNEQFF. The genes are TRBV7-9 and TRBJ2-1; the D gene is possibly TRBD2 (6 bases). Germline V gene data show CDR1 as SEHNR and CDR2 as FQNEAQ (reference sequence). V gave up 5 bases and J gave up 2 bases, with 16 bases separating them. The CDR3 contains 16 residues.

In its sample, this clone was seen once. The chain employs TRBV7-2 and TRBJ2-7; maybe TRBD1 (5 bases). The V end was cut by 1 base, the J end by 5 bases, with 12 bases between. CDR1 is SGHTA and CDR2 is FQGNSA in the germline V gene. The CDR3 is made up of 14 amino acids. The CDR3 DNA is TGTGCCAGCAGCTTAGGTGTGGGGCACCACGAGCAGTACTTC. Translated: CASSLGVGHHEQYF. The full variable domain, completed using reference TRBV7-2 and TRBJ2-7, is GAGVSQSPSNKVTEKGKDVELRCDPISGHTALYWYRQSLGQGLEFLIYFQGNSAPDKSGLPSDRFSAERTGGSVSTLTIQRTQQEDSAVYLCASSLGVGHHEQYFGPGTRLTVT.

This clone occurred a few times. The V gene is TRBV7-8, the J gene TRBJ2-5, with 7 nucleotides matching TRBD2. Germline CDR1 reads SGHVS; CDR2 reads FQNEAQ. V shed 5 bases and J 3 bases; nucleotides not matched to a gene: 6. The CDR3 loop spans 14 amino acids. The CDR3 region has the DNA TGTGCCAGCAGCCGTCTAGCGGCGGAAGAGACCCAGTACTTC. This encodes CASSRLAAEETQYF.

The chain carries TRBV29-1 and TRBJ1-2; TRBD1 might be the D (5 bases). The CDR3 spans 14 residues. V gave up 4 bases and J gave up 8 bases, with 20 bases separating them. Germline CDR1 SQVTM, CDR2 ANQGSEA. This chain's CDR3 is CSVVGRGTQRGYTF. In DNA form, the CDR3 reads TGCAGCGTTGTCGGGAGAGGGACTCAGAGGGGCTACACCTTC.

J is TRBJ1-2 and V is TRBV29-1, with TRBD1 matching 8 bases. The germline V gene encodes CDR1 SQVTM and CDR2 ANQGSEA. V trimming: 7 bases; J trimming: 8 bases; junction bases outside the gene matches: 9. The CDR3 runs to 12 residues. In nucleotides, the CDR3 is TGCAGCGCAAGATCCGGGACAGGAGGCTACACCTTC. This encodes CSARSGTGGYTF.

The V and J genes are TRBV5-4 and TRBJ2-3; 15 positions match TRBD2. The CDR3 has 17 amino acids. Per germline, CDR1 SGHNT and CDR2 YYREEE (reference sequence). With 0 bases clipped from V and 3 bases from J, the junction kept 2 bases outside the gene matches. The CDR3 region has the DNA TGTGCCAGCAGCTTGGGGACTAGCGGGGGGGAAACAGATACGCAGTATTTT. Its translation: CASSLGTSGGETDTQYF.

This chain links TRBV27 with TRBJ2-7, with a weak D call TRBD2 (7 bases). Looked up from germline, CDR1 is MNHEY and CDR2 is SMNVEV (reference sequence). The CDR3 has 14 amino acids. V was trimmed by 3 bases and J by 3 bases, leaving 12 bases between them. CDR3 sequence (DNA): TGTGCCAGCAGTTTCATGGGGGGGCTCTACGAGCAGTACTTC. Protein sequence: CASSFMGGLYEQYF.

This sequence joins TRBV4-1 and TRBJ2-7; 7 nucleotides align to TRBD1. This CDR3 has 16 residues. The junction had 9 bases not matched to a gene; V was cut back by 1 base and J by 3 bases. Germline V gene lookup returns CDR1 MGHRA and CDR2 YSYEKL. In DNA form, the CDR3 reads TGCGCCAGCAGCCAAGCGACAGGGACGCTCGTCTACGAGCAGTACTTC. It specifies CASSQATGTLVYEQYF.

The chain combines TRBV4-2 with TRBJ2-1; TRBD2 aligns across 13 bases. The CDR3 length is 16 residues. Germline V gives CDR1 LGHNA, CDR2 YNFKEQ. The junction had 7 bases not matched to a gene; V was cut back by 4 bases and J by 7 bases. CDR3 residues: CASSPTTSGGENEQFF. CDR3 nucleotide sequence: TGTGCCAGCAGCCCCACCACTAGCGGGGGGGAGAATGAGCAGTTCTTC.

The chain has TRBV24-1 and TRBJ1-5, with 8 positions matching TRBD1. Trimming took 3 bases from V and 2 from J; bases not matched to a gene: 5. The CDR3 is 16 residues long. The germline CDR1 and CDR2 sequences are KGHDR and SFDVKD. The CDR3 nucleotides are TGTGCCACCAGTGATCCCGGGACAGGCGGCAATCAGCCCCAGCATTTT. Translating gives CATSDPGTGGNQPQHF.

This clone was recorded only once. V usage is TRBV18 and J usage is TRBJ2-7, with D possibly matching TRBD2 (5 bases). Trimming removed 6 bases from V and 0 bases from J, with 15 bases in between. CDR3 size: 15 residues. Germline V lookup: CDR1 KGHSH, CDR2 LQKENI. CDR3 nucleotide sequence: TGTGCCAGCTCTCCAAAACCCGGGGTCTCCTACGAGCAGTACTTC. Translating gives CASSPKPGVSYEQYF.

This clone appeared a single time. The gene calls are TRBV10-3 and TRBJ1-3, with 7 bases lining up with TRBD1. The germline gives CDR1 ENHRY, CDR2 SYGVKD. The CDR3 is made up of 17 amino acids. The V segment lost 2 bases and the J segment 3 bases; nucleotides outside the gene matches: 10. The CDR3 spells CAISERQGIEFGNTIYF. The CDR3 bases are TGTGCCATCAGTGAGCGACAGGGCATCGAATTTGGAAACACCATATATTTT.

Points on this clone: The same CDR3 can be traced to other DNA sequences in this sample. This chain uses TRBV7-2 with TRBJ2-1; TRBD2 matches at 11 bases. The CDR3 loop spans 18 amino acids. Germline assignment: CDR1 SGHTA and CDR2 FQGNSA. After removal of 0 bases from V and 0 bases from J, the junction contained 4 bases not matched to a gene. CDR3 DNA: TGTGCCAGCAGCTTAGCCTTTAGCGGGGGGGGCTCCTACAATGAGCAGTTCTTC. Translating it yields CASSLAFSGGGSYNEQFF.

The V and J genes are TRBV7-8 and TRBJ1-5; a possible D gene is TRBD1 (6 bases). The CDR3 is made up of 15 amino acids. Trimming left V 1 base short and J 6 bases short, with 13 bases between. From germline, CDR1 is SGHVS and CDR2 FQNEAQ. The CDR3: CASSLVGGPGQPQHF. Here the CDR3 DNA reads TGTGCCAGCAGCTTAGTAGGGGGTCCGGGTCAGCCCCAGCATTTT.

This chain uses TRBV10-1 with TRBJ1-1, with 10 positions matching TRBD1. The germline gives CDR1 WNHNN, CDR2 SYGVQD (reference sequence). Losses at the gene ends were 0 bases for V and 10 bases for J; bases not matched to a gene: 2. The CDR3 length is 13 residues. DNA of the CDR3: TGCGCCAGCAGTGAGTCCGGGACAGGGGCAGCTTTCTTT. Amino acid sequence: CASSESGTGAAFF.

CDR3 amino acids: CASSGQGQGRTF. Written as DNA, the CDR3 is TGTGCCAGTTCAGGACAGGGGCAGGGCAGGACCTTC. This sequence joins TRBV6-5 and TRBJ1-2, with 9 bases lining up with TRBD1. CDR1 and CDR2 from the germline V gene are MNHEY and SVGAGI. Losses at the gene ends were 9 bases for V and 14 bases for J; bases not matched to a gene: 13. This CDR3 has 12 amino acids.

The chain's CDR3 is CASSLDRNYGYTF. The CDR3 DNA is TGTGCCAGCAGCTTGGACAGAAACTATGGCTACACCTTC. The gene calls are TRBV5-6 and TRBJ1-2; unclear D gene. V gave up 0 bases and J gave up 2 bases, with 5 bases separating them. The CDR3 length is 13 residues. From germline, CDR1 is SGHDT and CDR2 YYEEEE. The full variable domain, rest sourced from reference TRBV5-6 and TRBJ1-2, is DAGVTQSPTHLIKTRGQQVTLRCSPKSGHDTVSWYQQALGQGPQFIFQYYEEEERQRGNFPDRFSGHQFPNYSSELNVNALLLGDSALYLCASSLDRNYGYTFGSGTRLTVV.

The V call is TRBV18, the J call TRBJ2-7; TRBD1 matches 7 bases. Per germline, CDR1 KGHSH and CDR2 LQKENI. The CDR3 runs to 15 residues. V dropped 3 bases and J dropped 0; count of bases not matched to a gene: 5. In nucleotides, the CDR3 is TGTGCCAGCTCACCGGGGACAGTCGACTCCTACGAGCAGTACTTC. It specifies CASSPGTVDSYEQYF.

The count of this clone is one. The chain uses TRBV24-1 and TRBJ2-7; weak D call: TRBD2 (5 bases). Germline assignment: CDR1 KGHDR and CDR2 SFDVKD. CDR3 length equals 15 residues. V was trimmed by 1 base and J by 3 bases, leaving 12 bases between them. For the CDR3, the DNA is TGTGCCACCAGTGATTTCGGCCGTGGAGGCTACGAGCAGTACTTC. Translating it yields CATSDFGRGGYEQYF.